The next 19 T cell receptor beta chains were all read from a single sample in a study of CD8 T cells in ankylosing spondylitis. Study outcomes and limitations: Eight highly homologous variants made up a TCR beta motif, and this motif appeared characteristic of ankylosing spondylitis blood.

TCRdb reanalysed the 5' RACE reads using MiXCR and keeps one entry per CDR3 protein. The sample consists of roughly 300,000 distinct CDR3 sequences, less than 10% of them appearing once. The antigens these receptors bind are not known. The sample consisted of blood, either unsorted or a sorted T cell fraction (not recorded which). All receptors come from a male donor with ankylosing spondylitis.

The rearrangement uses TRBV6-1 and TRBJ2-2; 7 bases align to TRBD2. Germline CDR1 is MNHNS and CDR2 is SASEGT. The CDR3 is 16 residues long. V gave up 2 bases and J gave up 2 bases; unmatched junction bases: 5. CDR3 residues: CASSERQGLNTGELFF. The CDR3 DNA is TGTGCCAGCAGTGAAAGGCAGGGACTAAACACCGGGGAGCTGTTTTTT.

There are a few counts of this clonotype. J is TRBJ1-1 and V is TRBV14; D not resolved. CDR3 size: 14 residues. Deletions cut 4 bases from V and 1 base from J, with 10 bases between. From germline, CDR1 is SGHDN and CDR2 FVKESK. The CDR3 sequence: CASSRGSENTEAFF. The CDR3 bases are TGTGCCAGCAGCCGAGGTTCAGAGAACACTGAAGCTTTCTTT.

This clonotype came up a few times. This chain connects TRBV3-1 to TRBJ1-6; D not resolved. CDR1 LGHDT and CDR2 YNNKEL come from the germline V gene (reference sequence). Trimming took 1 base from V and 9 from J, leaving 7 bases between them. CDR3 length: 13 residues. This CDR3 is CASSQGAASPLHF. DNA for the CDR3: TGTGCCAGCAGCCAAGGGGCAGCTTCACCCCTCCACTTT. The entire variable domain, with the rest obtained from reference TRBV3-1 and TRBJ1-6, is as follows: DTAVSQTPKYLVTQMGNDKSIKCEQNLGHDTMYWYKQDSKKFLKIMFSYNNKELIINETVPNRFSPKSPDKAHLNLHINSLELGDSAVYFCASSQGAASPLHFGNGTRLTVT.

The sample holds many counts of this clonotype. This chain joins TRBV29-1 and TRBJ2-5, with 10 bases matching TRBD2. Germline V gives CDR1 SQVTM, CDR2 ANQGSEA. V lost 8 bases and J lost 5; bases outside the gene matches: 8. CDR3 size: 13 residues. The CDR3 coding sequence is TGCAGCTTCTTAGCGGGAGGAGGGGAGACCCAGTACTTC. Its translation is CSFLAGGGETQYF.

This clonotype has just a few counts. This chain connects TRBV7-9 to TRBJ1-2; D is ambiguous. The CDR3 length is 15 residues. Germline V gives CDR1 SEHNR, CDR2 FQNEAQ (reference sequence). Trimming stripped 6 bases from V and 1 base from J, with 15 bases between. The CDR3 loop reads CASSSSTDLNYGYTF. Here the CDR3 DNA reads TGTGCCAGCAGTAGTAGTACGGACCTTAACTATGGCTACACCTTC.

The rearrangement links TRBV10-3 to TRBJ2-3; possible D gene TRBD2, 6 bases. This CDR3 is 15 amino acids long. V was clipped by 4 bases and J by 3 bases, with 14 bases between them. Germline V lookup: CDR1 ENHRY, CDR2 SYGVKD. CDR3 in amino acids: CAISGAGTETDTQYF. In DNA form, the CDR3 reads TGTGCCATCAGTGGAGCGGGTACGGAGACAGATACGCAGTATTTT.

The V and J genes are TRBV29-1 and TRBJ2-1, with D possibly being TRBD1 (5 bases). Germline V lookup: CDR1 SQVTM, CDR2 ANQGSEA. The CDR3 totals 13 residues. Between the trimmed V and J ends, which lost 1 base and 7 bases, there was a span of 11 bases. The DNA of the CDR3 is TGCAGCGTTGAAGTACTACAGGAGAATGAGCAGTTCTTC. This codes for CSVEVLQENEQFF.

J is TRBJ2-1 and V is TRBV7-8, with D possibly matching TRBD2 (5 bases). From germline, CDR1 is SGHVS and CDR2 FQNEAQ. Trimming pared 5 bases from V and 9 bases from J, leaving 14 bases between. CDR3 length: 13 residues. CDR3 region: CASSGSNAGEQFF. The CDR3 DNA sequence: TGTGCCAGCAGCGGGAGTAACGCCGGTGAGCAGTTCTTC.

This clonotype was counted at least ten times. This sequence joins TRBV29-1 and TRBJ2-5; D gene unclear. The CDR3 has 12 residues. The V end lost 2 bases, the J end lost 5 bases, and 9 bases lay between the germline ends. Germline V lookup: CDR1 SQVTM, CDR2 ANQGSEA. This CDR3 reads CSVESGPETQYF. DNA for the CDR3: TGCAGCGTTGAATCCGGGCCGGAGACCCAGTACTTC.

This chain connects TRBV3-1 to TRBJ2-2; D remains ambiguous. The germline gives CDR1 LGHDT, CDR2 YNNKEL (reference sequence). Trimming shortened V by 1 base and J by 7 bases, and 16 bases separated the two germline ends. The CDR3 extends over 16 amino acids. CDR3 bases: TGTGCCAGCAGCCAAGGATTCCGACCCGACAACGGGGAGCTGTTTTTT. This codes for CASSQGFRPDNGELFF.

The J gene is TRBJ2-3, the V gene TRBV12-3 or TRBV12-4; perhaps D is TRBD1 or TRBD2 (6 bases each). Trimming removed 6 bases from V and 9 bases from J, with 25 bases in between. This CDR3 region has 16 residues. The CDR3 here is CASSPIDAGSTGTQYF. The CDR3 nucleotides read TGTGCCAGCAGCCCAATCGACGCGGGAAGCACAGGGACGCAGTATTTT.

The chain employs TRBV28 and TRBJ1-6; 11 nucleotides line up with TRBD1. CDR1 is MDHEN, CDR2 SYDVKM, per germline. The CDR3 covers 15 residues. Germline trimming cut 5 bases from V and 7 bases from J; bases unmatched to any gene: 4. The CDR3: CASSLGQGANSPLHF. In DNA form, the CDR3 reads TGTGCCAGCAGTCTCGGACAGGGGGCGAATTCACCCCTCCACTTT.

Ten or more counts support this clonotype. The chain combines TRBV7-9 with TRBJ2-4; the D is unclear. Germline V CDR1 and CDR2: SEHNR, FQNEAQ (reference sequence). The CDR3 is made up of 14 amino acids. V was shortened by 0 bases and J by 0 bases, with 3 bases between the two germline ends. The CDR3 reads CASSLALAKNIQYF. For the CDR3, the DNA is TGTGCCAGCAGCTTAGCCTTAGCCAAAAACATTCAGTACTTC.

A few counts support this clonotype. The chain carries TRBV3-1 and TRBJ1-1; a weak D match, TRBD1 (6 bases). Trimming took 1 base from V and 11 from J, leaving 14 bases between them. Germline-derived CDR1 and CDR2 are LGHDT and YNNKEL (reference sequence). This CDR3 region has 13 residues. CDR3 sequence (DNA): TGTGCCAGCAGCCAAGGTCAGGGGATGGCCGCTTTCTTT. It encodes CASSQGQGMAAFF.

This clonotype was observed a handful of times. The V and J genes are TRBV5-1 and TRBJ2-6; D not resolved. The ends were cut back, 0 bases at V and 1 base at J, with 5 bases in the middle. The CDR3 loop spans 15 amino acids. Germline V CDR1 and CDR2: SGHRS, YFSETQ. CDR3 sequence: CASSLGYSGANVLTF. Written as DNA, the CDR3 is TGCGCCAGCAGCTTGGGGTATTCTGGGGCCAACGTCCTGACTTTC.

This clonotype has more than one count but fewer than ten. CDR3: CASSPDRVNEKLFF. The CDR3 nucleotides read TGTGCCAGCAGCCCGGACAGGGTGAACGAAAAACTGTTTTTT. The rearrangement links TRBV7-9 to TRBJ1-4, with 8 bases that match TRBD1. This CDR3 is built from 14 residues. Trimming took 5 bases from V and 8 from J; bases not matched to a gene: 7. Germline-derived CDR1 and CDR2 are SEHNR and FQNEAQ (reference sequence).

This clonotype was recorded many times. The chain links TRBV20-1 to TRBJ2-7; TRBD1 agrees at 9 bases. This CDR3 contains 14 residues. Germline-derived CDR1 and CDR2 are DFQATT and SNEGSKA (reference sequence). The J segment lost 4 bases and the V segment lost 5 bases, leaving 9 bases of the junction unmatched. In DNA, the CDR3 is TGCAGTGCTCCGGGACAGGGAAGCTCTTACGAGCAGTACTTC. Encoded protein: CSAPGQGSSYEQYF.

This clonotype appeared a few times. This sequence joins TRBV5-1 and TRBJ2-1; tentative D call: TRBD2 (6 bases). V shed 3 bases and J shed 6 bases, with 16 bases lying between them. There are 15 residues in the CDR3. Germline V CDR1 and CDR2: SGHRS, YFSETQ. The CDR3 loop is CASSWGTPPPNEQFF. The CDR3 coding sequence is TGCGCCAGCAGCTGGGGGACTCCCCCGCCCAATGAGCAGTTCTTC.

In its sample, this clonotype was seen a few times. The CDR3 reads CASSWHRGDYNEQFF. DNA for the CDR3: TGCGCCAGCAGCTGGCACAGGGGGGACTACAATGAGCAGTTCTTC. The V gene is TRBV5-1, the J gene TRBJ2-1; TRBD1 matches 8 bases. Unmatched junction bases numbered 5, after V lost 3 bases and J lost 3 bases. The CDR3 covers 15 residues. Per the germline V gene, CDR1 is SGHRS and CDR2 is YFSETQ.